These 18 T cell receptor beta chains came from one sample sequenced in a study of T cells after yellow fever vaccination. In TCRdb, the 5' RACE reads were re-called with MiXCR into one record per CDR3 protein. This sample yields approximately 510,000 distinct CDR3 sequences, of which about a fifth are seen a single time; around 16% belongs to the top ten. Sequencing was performed on PBMCs, taken 21 days after the first yellow fever vaccination. These receptors all come from a man between 18 and 29 years old who received the YFV17D yellow fever vaccine.

The gene calls are TRBV20-1 and TRBJ2-3; D gene ambiguous. Trimming took off 6 bases at V and 0 bases at J, with 13 bases between the two ends. Germline V gene sequence: CDR1 DFQATT, CDR2 SNEGSKA (reference sequence). The CDR3 is 14 amino acids. The CDR3 region has the DNA TGCAGTGCCTCGGACCGGAGAAGCACAGATACGCAGTATTTT. It is translated as CSASDRRSTDTQYF.

V and J are TRBV27 and TRBJ2-7; D may match TRBD1 or TRBD2 (5 bases each). The CDR3 runs 14 residues. CDR1 and CDR2 (germline): MNHEY, SMNVEV (reference sequence). The V gene lost 10 bases and the J gene lost 6 bases, with 22 bases spanning the gap. The CDR3 sequence is CATYRGPYWGEQYV. CDR3 nucleotides: TGTGCCACCTACCGGGGCCCCTATTGGGGCGAGCAGTACGTC.

The rearrangement links TRBV4-1 to TRBJ2-1, with 11 bases lining up with TRBD2. This CDR3 spans 16 amino acids. J lost 6 bases, V lost 0 bases, and 4 bases had no gene match. Per the germline V gene, CDR1 is MGHRA and CDR2 is YSYEKL. CDR3 nucleotides: TGCGCCAGCAGCCAAGATAGCGGGGGGGCCGTCAATGAGCAGTTCTTC. Its protein product is CASSQDSGGAVNEQFF.

This clonotype was counted only a few times. This rearrangement joins TRBV7-9 to TRBJ2-7; weak D call: TRBD1 (6 bases). V gave up 6 bases and J gave up 0 bases, with 6 bases separating them. The length of the CDR3 is 12 residues. Germline lookup yields CDR1 SEHNR and CDR2 FQNEAQ (reference sequence). This chain's CDR3 is CASRDSSYEQYF. The CDR3 region has the DNA TGTGCCAGCAGGGACAGCTCCTACGAGCAGTACTTC.

In regard to this clonotype: One end of the junction is discordant with germline, which a read error may explain. The V call is TRBV7-7, the J call TRBJ1-1; D uncertain. Germline V gene sequence: CDR1 SSHAT, CDR2 FNYEAQ (reference sequence). This CDR3 contains 13 residues. CDR3 in DNA: TGTGCTAGCAGCACCTCCCTGAACACTGAAGCTTTCTTT. This translates into CASSTSLNTEAFF.

V is TRBV3-1 and J is TRBJ2-5; no reliable D call. The V end was cut by 3 bases, the J end by 7 bases, with 15 bases between. Per the germline V gene, CDR1 is LGHDT and CDR2 is YNNKEL (reference sequence). The CDR3 sequence is 14 residues long. The CDR3 sequence: CASSHPSPSGTQYF. CDR3 bases: TGTGCCAGCAGCCATCCGAGTCCCTCTGGGACCCAGTACTTC.

This clonotype was counted between two and nine times. Germline and junction disagree at one end, which may indicate a read error. The chain links TRBV24-1 to TRBJ2-3, with D possibly TRBD2 on 6 matching bases. The CDR3 is 12 residues long. From germline, CDR1 is KGHDR and CDR2 SFDVKD. This CDR3 is CALSGEADTQYF. The CDR3 DNA reads TGCGCACTATCGGGGGAGGCAGATACGCAGTATTTT.

Many counts were recorded for this clonotype. The chain has TRBV5-1 and TRBJ2-5, with a weak D call TRBD1 (6 bases). Trimming cost V 0 bases and J 4 bases, with 16 bases left between them. CDR1 is SGHRS, CDR2 YFSETQ, per germline. This CDR3 has 16 amino acids. Here the CDR3 reads CASSLAHGEQGETQYF. The CDR3 DNA follows: TGCGCCAGCAGCTTGGCCCATGGCGAACAGGGAGAGACCCAGTACTTC.

The chain joins TRBV6-2 or TRBV6-3 to TRBJ2-3; 7 bases fit TRBD1. This CDR3 contains 14 residues. Unmatched junction bases numbered 9, after V lost 6 bases and J lost 6 bases. Per germline, CDR1 MNHEY and CDR2 SVGEGT. This CDR3 is CASSEQGSVDTQYF. The CDR3 nucleotides are TGTGCCAGCAGCGAACAGGGGAGCGTGGATACGCAGTATTTT.

This chain joins TRBV20-1 and TRBJ2-7, with D maybe TRBD1 (5 bases). Germline V lookup: CDR1 DFQATT, CDR2 SNEGSKA (reference sequence). V was pared by 3 bases and J by 3 bases, with 24 bases between. The CDR3 covers 17 residues. The CDR3 is CSASSPGAPLPNYEQYF. In DNA form, the CDR3 reads TGCAGTGCTAGTAGTCCTGGGGCCCCCTTACCTAACTACGAGCAGTACTTC.

This clonotype came up a few times. This chain links TRBV10-3 with TRBJ1-2; 7 nucleotides agree with TRBD1. The germline V gene encodes CDR1 ENHRY and CDR2 SYGVKD. The CDR3 sequence is 11 residues long. V shed 2 bases and J 14 bases; nucleotides not matched to a gene: 5. Written as DNA, the CDR3 is TGTGCCATCAGTGAGGGACAGGACAGAACCTTC. It translates to CAISEGQDRTF.

In its sample, this clonotype was seen many times. The rearrangement uses TRBV29-1 and TRBJ1-1; D not certain. Per germline, CDR1 SQVTM and CDR2 ANQGSEA. The CDR3 totals 10 residues. Trimming shortened V by 6 bases and J by 3 bases, and 5 bases separated the two germline ends. The CDR3 bases are TGCAGCGTCGGGGACACTGAAGCTTTCTTT. Protein product: CSVGDTEAFF.

The chain links TRBV10-3 to TRBJ2-1, with TRBD2 matching 7 bases. Germline values: CDR1 ENHRY, CDR2 SYGVKD. The V gene end was trimmed by 5 bases and the J gene end by 4 bases; junction bases not matched to a gene: 5. The CDR3 spans 14 residues. The CDR3 nucleotides are TGTGCCATCAGTCTAGCGGACAAATACAATGAGCAGTTCTTC. Translated, it gives CAISLADKYNEQFF.

This clonotype was detected only a few times. The rearrangement links TRBV9 to TRBJ1-1; a possible D gene is TRBD1 (6 bases). V was cut by 1 base and J by 1 base, with 11 bases left in between. The CDR3 runs 15 residues. Germline assignment: CDR1 SGDLS and CDR2 YYNGEE. The CDR3 nucleotides read TGTGCCAGCAGCGTATCCACAGGGTCGAACACTGAAGCTTTCTTT. Its translation: CASSVSTGSNTEAFF.

The chain links TRBV20-1 to TRBJ2-2, with a possible D match to TRBD1 (5 bases). There are 15 residues in the CDR3. Germline values: CDR1 DFQATT, CDR2 SNEGSKA (reference sequence). The V and J ends lost 3 bases and 0 bases respectively, with 11 bases between them. CDR3 coding DNA: TGCAGTGCTAGGCACAGGATCGCGAACACCGGGGAGCTGTTTTTT. Its translation: CSARHRIANTGELFF.

V is TRBV6-1 and J is TRBJ2-3, with 7 bases identical to TRBD1. The CDR3 runs 15 residues. Germline V gene data show CDR1 as MNHNS and CDR2 as SASEGT. Losses at the gene ends were 5 bases for V and 6 bases for J; bases not matched to a gene: 11. The CDR3 protein is CASSQGTARRDTQYF. DNA for the CDR3: TGTGCCAGCAGTCAGGGGACAGCGCGTCGTGATACGCAGTATTTT.

In this sample, this clonotype turned up a few times. Written as DNA, the CDR3 is TGTGCCAGCAGCGAGGAACCGGGAGGACGTTCGCAGTACGTC. Translation: CASSEEPGGRSQYV. The V gene is TRBV9, the J gene TRBJ2-7; 7 nucleotides agree with TRBD2. V lost 3 bases, J lost 9 bases, and 12 bases stayed unmatched. The germline V gene encodes CDR1 SGDLS and CDR2 YYNGEE. The CDR3 totals 14 residues.

This clonotype has just a few counts. V is TRBV6-5 and J is TRBJ2-7; TRBD1 matches at 9 bases. V gave up 3 bases and J gave up 2 bases; unmatched junction bases: 5. The germline CDR1 and CDR2 sequences are MNHEY and SVGAGI. The CDR3 totals 15 residues. The CDR3 here is CASSYGTGSAYEQYV. CDR3 bases: TGTGCCAGCAGTTATGGGACAGGGTCAGCCTACGAGCAGTACGTC.